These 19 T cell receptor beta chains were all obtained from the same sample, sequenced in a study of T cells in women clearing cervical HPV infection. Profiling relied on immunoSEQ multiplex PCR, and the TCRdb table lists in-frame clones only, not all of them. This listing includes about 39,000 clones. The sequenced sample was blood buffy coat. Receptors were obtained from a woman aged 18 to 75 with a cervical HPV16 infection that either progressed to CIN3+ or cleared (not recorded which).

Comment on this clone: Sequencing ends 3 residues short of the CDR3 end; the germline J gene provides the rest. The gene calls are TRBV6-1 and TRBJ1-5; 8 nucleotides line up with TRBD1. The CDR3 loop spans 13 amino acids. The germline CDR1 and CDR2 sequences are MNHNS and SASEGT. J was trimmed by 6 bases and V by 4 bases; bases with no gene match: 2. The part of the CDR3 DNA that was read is TGTGCCAGCAGTGCAGGGGGCGGTCAGCCC. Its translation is CASSAGGGQP. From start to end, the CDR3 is CASSAGGGQPQHF.

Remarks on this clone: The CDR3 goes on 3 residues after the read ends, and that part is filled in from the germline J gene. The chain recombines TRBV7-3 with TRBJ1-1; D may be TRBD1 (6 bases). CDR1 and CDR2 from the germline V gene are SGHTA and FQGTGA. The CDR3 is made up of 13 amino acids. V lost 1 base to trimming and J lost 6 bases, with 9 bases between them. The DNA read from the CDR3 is TGTGCCAGCAGCTTAATGACAGGTTCTGAA. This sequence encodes CASSLMTGSE. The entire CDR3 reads CASSLMTGSEAFF.

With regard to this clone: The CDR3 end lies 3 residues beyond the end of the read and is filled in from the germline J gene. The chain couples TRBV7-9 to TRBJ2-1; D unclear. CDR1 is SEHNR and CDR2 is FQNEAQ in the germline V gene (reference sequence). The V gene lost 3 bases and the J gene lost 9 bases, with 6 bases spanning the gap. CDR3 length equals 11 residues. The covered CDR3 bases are TGTGCCAGCAGCTTGTCGGTTGAG. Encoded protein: CASSLSVE. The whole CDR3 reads CASSLSVEQFF. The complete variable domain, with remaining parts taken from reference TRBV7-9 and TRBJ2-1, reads DTGVSQNPRHKITKRGQNVTFRCDPISEHNRLYWYRQTLGQGPEFLTYFQNEAQLEKSRLLSDRFSAERPKGSFSTLEIQRTEQGDSAMYLCASSLSVEQFFGPGTRLTVL.

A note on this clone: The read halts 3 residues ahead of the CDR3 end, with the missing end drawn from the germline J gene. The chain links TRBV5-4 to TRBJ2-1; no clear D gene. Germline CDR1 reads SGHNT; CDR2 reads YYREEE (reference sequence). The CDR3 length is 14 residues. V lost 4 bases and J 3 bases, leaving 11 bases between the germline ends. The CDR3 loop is CASSRPPSYNEQFF. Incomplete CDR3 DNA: TGTGCCAGCAGCCGTCCCCCCAGCTACAATGAG. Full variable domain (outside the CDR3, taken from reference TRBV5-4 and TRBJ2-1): ETGVTQSPTHLIKTRGQQVTLRCSSQSGHNTVSWYQQALGQGPQFIFQYYREEENGRGNFPPRFSGLQFPNYSSELNVNALELDDSALYLCASSRPPSYNEQFFGPGTRLTVL.

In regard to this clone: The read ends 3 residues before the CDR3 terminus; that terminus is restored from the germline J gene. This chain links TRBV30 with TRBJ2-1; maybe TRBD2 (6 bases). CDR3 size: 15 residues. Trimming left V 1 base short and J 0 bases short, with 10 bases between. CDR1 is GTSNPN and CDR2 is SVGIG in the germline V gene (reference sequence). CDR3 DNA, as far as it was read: TGTGCCTGGAGTGCTAGCGATTACTCCTACAATGAG. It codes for CAWSASDYSYNE. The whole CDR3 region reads CAWSASDYSYNEQFF.

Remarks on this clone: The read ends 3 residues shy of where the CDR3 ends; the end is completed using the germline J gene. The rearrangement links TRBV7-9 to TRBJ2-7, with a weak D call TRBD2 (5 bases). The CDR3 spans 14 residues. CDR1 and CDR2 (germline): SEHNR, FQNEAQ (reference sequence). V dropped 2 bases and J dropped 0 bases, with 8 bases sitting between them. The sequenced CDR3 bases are TGTGCCAGCAGCTTAAGCGGCCTCTCCTACGAG. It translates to CASSLSGLSYE. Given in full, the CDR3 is CASSLSGLSYEQYF.

Incomplete CDR3 DNA: TGTGCCAGCAGCCAATCAGGGCCGTTATATGGC. Translation gives CASSQSGPLYG. The complete CDR3 protein is CASSQSGPLYGYTF. The chain employs TRBV6-2 or TRBV6-3 and TRBJ1-2; tentative D call: TRBD1 (5 bases). The read is 3 residues too short to cover the CDR3 end, so that end is filled in from the germline J gene. Germline CDR1 is MNHEY and CDR2 is SVGEGT. V gave up 6 bases and J gave up 5 bases, with 16 bases separating them. The CDR3 is 14 amino acids.

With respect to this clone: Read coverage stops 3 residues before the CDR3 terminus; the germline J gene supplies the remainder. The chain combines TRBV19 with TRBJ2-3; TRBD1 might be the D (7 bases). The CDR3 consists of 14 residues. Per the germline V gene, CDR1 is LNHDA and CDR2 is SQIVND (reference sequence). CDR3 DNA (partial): TGTGCCAGTTCGCCGGGACAGTGGAGGGAGCCG. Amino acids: CASSPGQWREP. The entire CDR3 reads CASSPGQWREPQYF.

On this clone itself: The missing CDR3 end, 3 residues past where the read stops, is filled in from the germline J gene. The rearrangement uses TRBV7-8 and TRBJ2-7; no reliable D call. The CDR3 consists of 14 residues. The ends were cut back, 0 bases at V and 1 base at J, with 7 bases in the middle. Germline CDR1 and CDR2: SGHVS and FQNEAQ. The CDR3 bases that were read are TGTGCCAGCAGCTTAGCGGTGCTATCCTACGAG. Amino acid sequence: CASSLAVLSYE. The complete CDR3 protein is CASSLAVLSYEQYF.

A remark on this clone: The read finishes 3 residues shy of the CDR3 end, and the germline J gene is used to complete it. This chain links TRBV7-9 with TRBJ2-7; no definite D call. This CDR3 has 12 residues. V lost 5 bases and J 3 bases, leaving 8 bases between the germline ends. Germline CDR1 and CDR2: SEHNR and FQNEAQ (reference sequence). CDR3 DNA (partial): TGTGCCAGCAGCCTCGAGCACTACGAG. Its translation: CASSLEHYE. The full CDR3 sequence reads CASSLEHYEQYF.

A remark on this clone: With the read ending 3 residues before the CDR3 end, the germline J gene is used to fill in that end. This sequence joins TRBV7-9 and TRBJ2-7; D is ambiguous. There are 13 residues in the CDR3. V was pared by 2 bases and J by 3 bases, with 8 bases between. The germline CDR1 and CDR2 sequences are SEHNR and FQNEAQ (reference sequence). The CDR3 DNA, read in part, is TGTGCCAGCAGCTTAACTCCGCGCTACGAG. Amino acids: CASSLTPRYE. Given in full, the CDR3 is CASSLTPRYEQYF.

The CDR3 sequence: CASSRGTGTNYGQYF. Partial CDR3 DNA: TGTGCCAGTAGTAGGGGCACTGGTACTAACTATGGT. This rearrangement joins TRBV19 to TRBJ2-4, with a possible D match to TRBD1 (5 bases). The CDR3 goes on 3 residues after the read ends, and that part is filled in from the germline J gene. Germline CDR1 LNHDA, CDR2 SQIVND (reference sequence). CDR3 length: 15 amino acids.

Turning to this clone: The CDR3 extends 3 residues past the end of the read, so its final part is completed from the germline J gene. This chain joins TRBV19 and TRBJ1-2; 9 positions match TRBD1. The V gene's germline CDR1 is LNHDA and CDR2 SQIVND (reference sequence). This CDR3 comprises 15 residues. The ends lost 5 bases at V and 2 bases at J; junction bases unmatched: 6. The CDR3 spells CASSVTGTGNYGYTF. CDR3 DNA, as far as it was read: TGTGCCAGTAGTGTAACCGGGACAGGGAACTATGGC.

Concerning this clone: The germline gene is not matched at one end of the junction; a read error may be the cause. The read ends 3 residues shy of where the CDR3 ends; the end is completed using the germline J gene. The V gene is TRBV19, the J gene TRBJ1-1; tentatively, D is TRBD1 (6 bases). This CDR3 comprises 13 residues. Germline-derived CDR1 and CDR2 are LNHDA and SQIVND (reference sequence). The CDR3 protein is CPSSPQGGTEAFF. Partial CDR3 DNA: TGTCCCAGTAGTCCACAAGGGGGAACTGAA.

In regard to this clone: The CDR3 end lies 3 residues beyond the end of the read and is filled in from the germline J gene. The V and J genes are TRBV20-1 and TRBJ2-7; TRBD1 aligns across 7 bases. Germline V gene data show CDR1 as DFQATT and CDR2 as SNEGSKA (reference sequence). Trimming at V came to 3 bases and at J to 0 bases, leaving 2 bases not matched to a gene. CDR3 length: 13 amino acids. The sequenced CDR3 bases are TGCAGTGCTAGGACAGGGAGCTCCTACGAG. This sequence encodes CSARTGSSYE. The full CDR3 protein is CSARTGSSYEQYF.

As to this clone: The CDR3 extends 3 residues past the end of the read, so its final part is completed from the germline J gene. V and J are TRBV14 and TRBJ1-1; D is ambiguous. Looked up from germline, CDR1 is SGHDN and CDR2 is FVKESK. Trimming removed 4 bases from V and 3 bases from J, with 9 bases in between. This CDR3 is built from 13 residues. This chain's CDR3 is CASSPHLDTEAFF. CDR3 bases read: TGTGCCAGCAGCCCCCACCTAGACACTGAA.

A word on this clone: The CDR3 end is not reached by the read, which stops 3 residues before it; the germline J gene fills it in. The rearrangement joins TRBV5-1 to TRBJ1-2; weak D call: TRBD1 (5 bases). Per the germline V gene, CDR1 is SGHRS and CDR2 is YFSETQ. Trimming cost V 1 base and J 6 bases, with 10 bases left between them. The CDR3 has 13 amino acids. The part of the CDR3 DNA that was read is TGCGCCAGCAGCTTGTGGGGCAACGATGGC. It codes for CASSLWGNDG. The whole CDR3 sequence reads CASSLWGNDGYTF. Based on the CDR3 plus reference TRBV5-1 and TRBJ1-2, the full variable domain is KAGVTQTPRYLIKTRGQQVTLSCSPISGHRSVSWYQQTPGQGLQFLFEYFSETQRNKGNFPGRFSGRQFSNSRSEMNVSTLELGDSALYLCASSLWGNDGYTFGSGTRLTVV.

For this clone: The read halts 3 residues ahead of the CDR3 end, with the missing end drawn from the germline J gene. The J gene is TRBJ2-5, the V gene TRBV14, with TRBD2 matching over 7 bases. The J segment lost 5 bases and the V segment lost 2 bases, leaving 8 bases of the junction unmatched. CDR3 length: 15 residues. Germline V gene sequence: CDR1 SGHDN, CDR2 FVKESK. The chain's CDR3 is CASSQPAGVSETQYF. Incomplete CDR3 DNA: TGTGCCAGCAGCCAACCGGCGGGAGTCTCGGAGACC.

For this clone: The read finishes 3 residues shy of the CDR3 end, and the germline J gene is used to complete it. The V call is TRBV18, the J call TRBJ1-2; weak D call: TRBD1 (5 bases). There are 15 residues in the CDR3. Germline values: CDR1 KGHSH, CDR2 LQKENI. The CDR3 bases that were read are TGTGCCAGCTCACCCGGACAACTGAGCACAGATACC. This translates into CASSPGQLSTDT. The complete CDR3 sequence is CASSPGQLSTDTYTF.